Sequencing of this T cell receptor beta chain was carried out in a study of cytomegalovirus exposure and HLA in healthy donors. Generated by immunoSEQ multiplex PCR, the TCRdb table keeps only in-frame clones and is missing some. The table includes some 270,000 clones, around 86% detected once. Findings and limits, study-wide: One later analysis, an examination of the 120 or so validation repertoires, found that first-cohort TCR clusters tended to co-occur in them. The dataset shows that most TCR sequences were rare, while some public TCRs occurred in many donors. Cytomegalovirus association was assigned to around 150 TCR beta chains. In vitro assays verified that three CMV-associated chains recognized CMV antigens specifically.

The CDR3 extends over 14 amino acids. CDR1 and CDR2 from the germline V gene are ENHRY and SYGVKD. V was pared by 5 bases and J by 5 bases, with 16 bases between. This clone has only a few counts. No antigen is known for it. The V call is TRBV10-3, the J call TRBJ2-7; possible D gene TRBD1, 6 bases. The receptor was derived from a woman aged 18-30 years in good health and CMV-seronegative. Sequences were obtained from PBMCs. The CDR3 DNA follows: TGTGCCATCAGTACAGGGAATCGTATGGACGAGCAGTACTTC. Its translation: CAISTGNRMDEQYF.